A selection of T cell receptor beta chains follows, all from one sample in a study of T cell repertoires in cytomegalovirus infection. From the reads, TCRdb called clonotypes with MiXCR, one entry per CDR3 protein. The sample has some 600,000 distinct CDR3 sequences; roughly 24% are singletons. Specimen: CD8+ T cells from PBMCs. These receptors were obtained from a human donor in good health (CMV status not recorded). Some clones in this sample may be carry-over from other donors' samples. CDR3s include the opening cysteine and the closing phenylalanine or tryptophan. The D gene is left open where the match is weak. For some rows the clone size is stated as once, few or many, or as a class when expanded; others skip it.

clone_size | d_call | j_call | v_call | cdr3_nt | cdr3_aa
many | - | TRBJ2-5 | TRBV7-6 | TGTGCCAGCAGCTTAGGGGGGGGGCTCCAAGAGACCCAGTACTTC | CASSLGGGLQETQYF
few | - | TRBJ1-2 | TRBV6-1 | TGTGCCAGCAGTGAACCAGTCGACTATGGCTACACCTTC | CASSEPVDYGYTF
many | - | TRBJ1-1 | TRBV5-4 | TGTGCCAGCAGCTCTAACCAGGGGCTTTTCACTGAAGCTTTCTTT | CASSSNQGLFTEAFF
many | TRBD2 | TRBJ2-3 | TRBV28 | TGTGCCAGCAGTTTAACTAGCGGGGGGCCAGAAACAGATACGCAGTATTTT | CASSLTSGGPETDTQYF
- | - | TRBJ2-2 | TRBV29-1 | TGCAGCTGGGTATCCTCGAACACCGGGGAGCTGTTTTTT | CSWVSSNTGELFF
- | - | TRBJ2-2 | TRBV7-7 | TGTGCTAGCAGCTCAAAGGAGGGCCCCGGGGAGCTGTTTTTT | CASSSKEGPGELFF
- | TRBD1 | TRBJ1-1 | TRBV10-3 | TGTGCCATCTACCGCGTTGGACAGGGAAGGACTGAAGCTTTCTTT | CAIYRVGQGRTEAFF
many | - | TRBJ1-1 | TRBV7-9 | TGTGCCAGCAGCTTAGGACTACGTGAAGCTTTCTTT | CASSLGLREAFF
few | TRBD1 | TRBJ1-5 | TRBV12-3/TRBV12-4 | TGTGCCAGCAGTACGACAGGGGGAGGAAATCAGCCCCAGCATTTT | CASSTTGGGNQPQHF
- | TRBD2 | TRBJ2-7 | TRBV20-1 | TGCAGTGCCGCCGGGGGGGGCGGCTACGAGCAGTACTTC | CSAAGGGGYEQYF
once | TRBD1 | TRBJ1-2 | TRBV14 | TGTGCCAGCAGCCAACTCTTGGGACAGGGGGATGGCTACACCTTC | CASSQLLGQGDGYTF
- | TRBD2 | TRBJ2-5 | TRBV28 | TGTGCCAGCAGTTATGATAGCGGGTCCATCCAAGAGACCCAGTACTTC | CASSYDSGSIQETQYF
few | - | TRBJ1-2 | TRBV27 | TGTGCCAGCATGGGGGACGTGAACTATGGCTACACCTTC | CASMGDVNYGYTF
few | - | TRBJ2-5 | TRBV20-1 | TGCAGTGCTAGGGCAGAGACCCAGTACTTC | CSARAETQYF
- | TRBD1 | TRBJ2-1 | TRBV5-5 | TGTGCCAGCAGCGTGGGACAGGGCGCCATGAATGAGCAGTTCTTC | CASSVGQGAMNEQFF
few | TRBD2 | TRBJ2-1 | TRBV11-3 | TGTGCCAGCAGCCCCTCCAGCGGGGGGCACAATGAGCAGTTCTTC | CASSPSSGGHNEQFF
- | - | TRBJ2-4 | TRBV20-1 | TGCAGTGCCAGGGACCAGTGGCGGGCAGCCAAAAACATTCAGTACTTC | CSARDQWRAAKNIQYF
- | TRBD1 | TRBJ2-1 | TRBV29-1 | TGCAGCGTTGGTAGGACAGGGAAGTTAAATGAGCAGTTCTTC | CSVGRTGKLNEQFF
few | - | TRBJ2-7 | TRBV19 | TGTGCCAGTAGCGCCAGGGAATCCTACGAGCAGTACTTC | CASSARESYEQYF
- | - | TRBJ2-7 | TRBV27 | TGTGCCAGCAGTTTAAGAGGGCTAGGGAGCTCCTACGAGCAGTACTTC | CASSLRGLGSSYEQYF
- | TRBD2 | TRBJ2-1 | TRBV28 | TGTGCCAGCAGTTTAAGCGGGAGCCGTTACAATGAGCAGTTCTTC | CASSLSGSRYNEQFF
few | - | TRBJ1-6 | TRBV29-1 | TGCAGCGTTCGGGGGGGGGGCGCGAATTCACCCCTCCACTTT | CSVRGGGANSPLHF
few | TRBD1 | TRBJ1-1 | TRBV6-1 | TGTGCCAGCAGTGACTTCGGGACAGCCACTGAAGCTTTCTTT | CASSDFGTATEAFF
- | - | TRBJ2-7 | TRBV6-1 | TGTGCCAGCAGTGAAACTGTCTCCTACGAGCAGTACTTC | CASSETVSYEQYF
many | TRBD2 | TRBJ2-3 | TRBV7-2 | TGTGCCAGCAGCTTCGGGAGGCGAGGAAGCACAGATACGCAGTATTTT | CASSFGRRGSTDTQYF
- | - | TRBJ2-7 | TRBV6-1 | TGTGCCGGCAGTGAAAAGTATATCCACGAGCAGTACTTC | CAGSEKYIHEQYF
- | - | TRBJ1-1 | TRBV6-6 | TGTGCCAGCAGTTATTACGAGGACACTGAAGCTTTCTTT | CASSYYEDTEAFF
- | TRBD1 | TRBJ1-2 | TRBV14 | TGTGCCAGCAGCCTCATCCGGACAGGGGGTGATGATGGCTACACCTTC | CASSLIRTGGDDGYTF
few | - | TRBJ2-1 | TRBV6-5 | TGTGCCAGCAGTGCCCGACAAAGCTCCTACAATGAGCAGTTCTTC | CASSARQSSYNEQFF
- | - | TRBJ2-1 | TRBV4-1 | TGCGCCAGCAGCCCCGACAGGTTTAACAATGAGCAGTTCTTC | CASSPDRFNNEQFF
- | TRBD2 | TRBJ2-7 | TRBV6-1 | TGTGCCAGCAGTGACGGGTTAGCGGGAGCATACGAGCAGTACTTC | CASSDGLAGAYEQYF
- | TRBD1 | TRBJ2-5 | TRBV2 | TGTGCCACTCCAACCCGTTTCGCCGGGACAGGGGTGGAGACCCAGTACTTC | CATPTRFAGTGVETQYF
few | TRBD2 | TRBJ2-5 | TRBV15 | TGTGCCACCAGCAGAGGCGCGGGGGGACAAGAGACCCAGTACTTC | CATSRGAGGQETQYF
- | - | TRBJ2-1 | TRBV6-2/TRBV6-3 | TGTGCCAGCAGTTGGCTATACAATGAGCAGTTCTTC | CASSWLYNEQFF
- | TRBD2 | TRBJ2-3 | TRBV4-3 | TGCGCCAGCAGCCACCTTCCCGGGACTAGCGGGGGGGCAGATACGCAGTATTTT | CASSHLPGTSGGADTQYF
- | - | TRBJ2-7 | TRBV5-6 | TGTGCCAGCAGCCCTGGGTTGGGGGGCAGCTCCTACGAGCAGTACTTC | CASSPGLGGSSYEQYF
- | - | TRBJ2-5 | TRBV10-3 | TGTGCCATCAGTGTTCGGGCAGGGATCACAGAGACCCAGTACTTC | CAISVRAGITETQYF
many | - | TRBJ1-1 | TRBV20-1 | TGCAGTGCTATCCTCACCGGGACTCTGAACACTGAAGCTTTCTTT | CSAILTGTLNTEAFF
few | - | TRBJ1-1 | TRBV6-5 | TGTGCCAGCAGTTACGGCCCTAGTCTCAACACTGAAGCTTTCTTT | CASSYGPSLNTEAFF
many | TRBD1 | TRBJ2-7 | TRBV7-8 | TGTGCCAGCAGCTTAGAACAGGGGAGCTTTGGGCAGTACTTC | CASSLEQGSFGQYF
many | TRBD1 | TRBJ1-4 | TRBV7-2 | TGTGCCAGCAGCCTAACGGGGACAGGCATACCCCTGGGGGAAAAACTGTTTTTT | CASSLTGTGIPLGEKLFF
few | - | TRBJ1-2 | TRBV20-1 | TGCAGTGCCCGGATGGACAGCTATGGCTACACCTTC | CSARMDSYGYTF
- | - | TRBJ1-2 | TRBV7-6 | TGTGCCAGCAGCTTATTTTCGGATGTTGGGGATGGCTACACCTTC | CASSLFSDVGDGYTF
few | TRBD1 | TRBJ2-4 | TRBV6-2/TRBV6-3 | TGTGCCAGCAGTTACGACCCGTCGGGACAGAGTGACTTAGACAAAAACATTCAGTACTTC | CASSYDPSGQSDLDKNIQYF
- | - | TRBJ2-7 | TRBV18 | TGTGCCAGCTCACCAGGGTCTCCCTTCGAGCAGTACTTC | CASSPGSPFEQYF
few | TRBD1 | TRBJ1-6 | TRBV7-8 | TGTGCCAGCAGCTTAGAACCAGGGGGAGTATCACCCCTCCACTTT | CASSLEPGGVSPLHF
- | TRBD2 | TRBJ2-1 | TRBV6-6 | TGTGCCAGCAGTCCGAGACTAGCTGACAATGAGCAGTTCTTC | CASSPRLADNEQFF
few | - | TRBJ2-3 | TRBV11-3 | TGTGCCAGCAGCTTAGTTAGAAAAGATACGCAGTATTTT | CASSLVRKDTQYF
few | - | TRBJ2-7 | TRBV7-6 | TGTGCCAGCAGCTCGGACGGGGATAATTCCTACGAGCAGTACTTC | CASSSDGDNSYEQYF
- | - | TRBJ2-1 | TRBV7-9 | TGTACCAGCAGCACTTCGGCTGGGCAGTTCTTC | CTSSTSAGQFF